This T cell receptor (beta chain) was retrieved from a study of T cell changes during pregnancy in multiple sclerosis. The V and J ends lost 2 bases and 0 bases respectively, with 8 bases between them. The CDR3 extends over 16 amino acids. Germline V CDR1 and CDR2: KGHSH, LQKENI. The repertoire was sequenced with immunoSEQ multiplex PCR; TCRdb's copy has only in-frame clones and lacks some. The data hold over 80,000 clones, with about nine tenths observed a single time. The J gene is TRBJ1-6, the V gene TRBV18, with D hard to call. Sequencing was performed on peripheral blood, taken in the second trimester of pregnancy. The TCR comes from a female donor in good health, enrolled as a control in a pregnancy study. CDR3 sequence: CASSPAESSYNSPLHF. For the CDR3, the DNA is TGTGCCAGCTCACCAGCAGAAAGCTCCTATAATTCACCCCTCCACTTT.